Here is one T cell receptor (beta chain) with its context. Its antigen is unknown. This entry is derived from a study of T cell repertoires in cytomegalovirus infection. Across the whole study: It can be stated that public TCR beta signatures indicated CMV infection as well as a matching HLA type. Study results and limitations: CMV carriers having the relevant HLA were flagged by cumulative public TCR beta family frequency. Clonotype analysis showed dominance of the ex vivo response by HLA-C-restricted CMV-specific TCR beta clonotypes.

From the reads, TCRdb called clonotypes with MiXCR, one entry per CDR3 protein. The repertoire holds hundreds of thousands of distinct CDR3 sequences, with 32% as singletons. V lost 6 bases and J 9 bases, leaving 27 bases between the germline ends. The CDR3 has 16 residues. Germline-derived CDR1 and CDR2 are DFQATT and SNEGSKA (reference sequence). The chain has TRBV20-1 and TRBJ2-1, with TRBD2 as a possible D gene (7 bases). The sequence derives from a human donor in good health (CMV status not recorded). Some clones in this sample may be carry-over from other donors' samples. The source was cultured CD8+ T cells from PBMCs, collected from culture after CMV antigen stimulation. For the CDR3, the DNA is TGCAGTGCCGACGGATGGGGGGGCCCTTTAGAAAGTGAGCAGTTCTTC. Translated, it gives CSADGWGGPLESEQFF.